This T cell receptor beta chain was recovered during a study of T cell responses to AZD1222 COVID-19 vaccine. Study summary: Analyses pooled second doses at about 4 or about 12 weeks. The study's findings and limits: Distributed over spike, vaccine-associated CD4 TCRs predominated at 160-218 and 743-854. Baseline testing showed seropositivity in only six AZD1222 recipients. Two doses of AZD1222 preceded a rise in Spike-specific TCR breadth and depth.

Germline V gene lookup returns CDR1 MNHNS and CDR2 SASEGT. Trimming cost V 3 bases and J 7 bases, with 16 bases left between them. This CDR3 spans 15 amino acids. Profiled with immunoSEQ multiplex PCR; TCRdb holds only in-frame clones, not every one. This table holds fewer than 95,000 clones, approximately 92% found once. With respect to this clone: Its antigen is unknown.

Sequenced material: peripheral blood, taken on day 0 of AZD1222 vaccination. This clonotype was obtained from an adult in good health. The chain links TRBV6-1 to TRBJ2-1; D might be TRBD1 (6 bases). CDR3 protein: CASSEPGHSRNEQFF. The CDR3, as DNA: TGTGCCAGCAGTGAGCCGGGACACAGTCGGAATGAGCAGTTCTTC.